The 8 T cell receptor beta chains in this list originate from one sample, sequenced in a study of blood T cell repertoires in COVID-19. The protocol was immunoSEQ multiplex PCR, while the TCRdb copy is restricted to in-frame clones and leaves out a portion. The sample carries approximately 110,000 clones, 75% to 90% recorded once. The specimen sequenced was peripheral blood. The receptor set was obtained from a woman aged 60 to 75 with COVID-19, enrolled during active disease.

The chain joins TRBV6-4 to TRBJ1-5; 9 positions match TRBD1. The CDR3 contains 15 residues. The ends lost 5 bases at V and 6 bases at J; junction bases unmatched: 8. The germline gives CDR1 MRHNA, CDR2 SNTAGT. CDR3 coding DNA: TGTGCCAGCAGTAGCGGGACAGGGTCGGGTCAGCCCCAGCATTTT. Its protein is CASSSGTGSGQPQHF.

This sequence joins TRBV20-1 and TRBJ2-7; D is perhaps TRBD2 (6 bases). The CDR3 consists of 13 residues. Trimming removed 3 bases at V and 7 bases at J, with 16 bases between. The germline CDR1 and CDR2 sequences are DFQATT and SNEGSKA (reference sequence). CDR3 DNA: TGCAGTGCTAGTTTAGCGGCCCCCTTTGAGCAGTACTTC. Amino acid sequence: CSASLAAPFEQYF.

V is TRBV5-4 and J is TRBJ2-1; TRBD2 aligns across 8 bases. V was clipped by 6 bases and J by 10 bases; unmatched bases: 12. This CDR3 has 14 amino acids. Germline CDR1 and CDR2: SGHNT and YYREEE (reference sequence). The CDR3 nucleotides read TGTGCCAGCACCACTTTCGGGGGGGCCGGGGAGCAGTTCTTC. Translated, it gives CASTTFGGAGEQFF.

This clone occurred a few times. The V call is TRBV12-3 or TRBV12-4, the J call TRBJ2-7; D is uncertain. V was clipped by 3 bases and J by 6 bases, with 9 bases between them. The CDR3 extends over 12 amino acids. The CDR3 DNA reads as TGTGCCAGCAGTTTTTACCCGGGCGAGCAGTACTTC. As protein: CASSFYPGEQYF.

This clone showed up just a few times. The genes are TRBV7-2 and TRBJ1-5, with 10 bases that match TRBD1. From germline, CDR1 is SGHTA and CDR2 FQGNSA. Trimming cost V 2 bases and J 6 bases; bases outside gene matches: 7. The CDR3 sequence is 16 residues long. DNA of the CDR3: TGTGCCAGCAGCTTATTTGGGACAGGGGCAGCTCAGCCCCAGCATTTT. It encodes CASSLFGTGAAQPQHF. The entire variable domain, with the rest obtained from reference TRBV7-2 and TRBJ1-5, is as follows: GAGVSQSPSNKVTEKGKDVELRCDPISGHTALYWYRQSLGQGLEFLIYFQGNSAPDKSGLPSDRFSAERTGGSVSTLTIQRTQQEDSAVYLCASSLFGTGAAQPQHFGDGTRLSIL.

CDR3 coding DNA: TGTGCCAGCAGACCACAAACGGGGGTTGGGCAGCCCCAGCATTTT. The encoded protein is CASRPQTGVGQPQHF. The chain has TRBV6-5 and TRBJ1-5; D possibly corresponds to TRBD1 (5 bases). V was trimmed by 6 bases and J by 7 bases, leaving 19 bases between them. CDR3 size: 15 residues. Germline CDR1 MNHEY, CDR2 SVGAGI.

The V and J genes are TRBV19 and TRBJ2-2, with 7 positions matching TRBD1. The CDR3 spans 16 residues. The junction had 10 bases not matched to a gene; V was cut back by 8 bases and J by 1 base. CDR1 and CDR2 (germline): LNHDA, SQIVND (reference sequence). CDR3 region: CASLPRGQRNTGELFF. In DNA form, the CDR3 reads TGTGCCAGTCTGCCGAGGGGGCAGCGGAACACCGGGGAGCTGTTTTTT.

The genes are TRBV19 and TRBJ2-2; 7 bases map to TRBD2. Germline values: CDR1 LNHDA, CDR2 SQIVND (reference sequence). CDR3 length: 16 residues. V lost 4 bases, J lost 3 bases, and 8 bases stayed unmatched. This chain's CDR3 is CASSNLGGFDTGELFF. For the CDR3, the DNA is TGTGCCAGTAGTAACCTGGGGGGGTTTGACACCGGGGAGCTGTTTTTT.